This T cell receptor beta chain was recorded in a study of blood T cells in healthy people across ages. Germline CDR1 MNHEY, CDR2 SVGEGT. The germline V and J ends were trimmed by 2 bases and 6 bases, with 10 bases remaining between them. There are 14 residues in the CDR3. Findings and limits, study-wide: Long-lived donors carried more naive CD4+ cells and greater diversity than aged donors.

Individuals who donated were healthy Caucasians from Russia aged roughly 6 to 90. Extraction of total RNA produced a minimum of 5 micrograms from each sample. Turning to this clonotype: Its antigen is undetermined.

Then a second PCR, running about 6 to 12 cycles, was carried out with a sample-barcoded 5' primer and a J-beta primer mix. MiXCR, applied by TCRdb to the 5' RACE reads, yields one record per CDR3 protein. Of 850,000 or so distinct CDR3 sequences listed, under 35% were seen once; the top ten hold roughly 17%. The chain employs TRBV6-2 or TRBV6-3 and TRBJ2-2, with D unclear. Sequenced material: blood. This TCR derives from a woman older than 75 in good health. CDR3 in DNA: TGTGCCAGCAGTTACCTCTCTGGGTCCGGGGAGCTGTTTTTT. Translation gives CASSYLSGSGELFF.